This TCR beta chain was observed in a study of shared clonotypes between healthy human individuals. About the research overall: Aged between 18 and 49, the donors were two women and three men. CD8 memory received one plate per donor, CD8 naive two, CD4 memory three and CD4 naive three.

Regarding the study as a whole: The four-donor shared clonotypes exceeded non-shared clonotypes in generation probability, with non-shared ones scoring lower.

The CDR3 has 14 residues. After removal of 4 bases from V and 2 bases from J, the junction contained 3 bases not matched to a gene. Germline CDR1 reads SGHNT; CDR2 reads YYREEE (reference sequence). As to this clone: The antigen is undetermined.

It was into CD45RA+ naive and CD45RA-negative memory subsets that the CD4+ cells were split. Clones were read by immunoSEQ multiplex PCR, and TCRdb kept only the in-frame ones, dropping some. The sample has 2,500,000 or so clones; around nine tenths are singletons. The clonotype was recovered from a young man in good health. The sample consisted of naive CD4+ T cells sorted from blood. The sample's subset: CD45RA+ positively selected. This chain uses TRBV5-4 with TRBJ2-5, with 9 bases matching TRBD2. CDR3 in amino acids: CASSIAGAQETQYF. The CDR3 bases are TGTGCCAGCAGCATAGCGGGGGCGCAAGAGACCCAGTACTTC.